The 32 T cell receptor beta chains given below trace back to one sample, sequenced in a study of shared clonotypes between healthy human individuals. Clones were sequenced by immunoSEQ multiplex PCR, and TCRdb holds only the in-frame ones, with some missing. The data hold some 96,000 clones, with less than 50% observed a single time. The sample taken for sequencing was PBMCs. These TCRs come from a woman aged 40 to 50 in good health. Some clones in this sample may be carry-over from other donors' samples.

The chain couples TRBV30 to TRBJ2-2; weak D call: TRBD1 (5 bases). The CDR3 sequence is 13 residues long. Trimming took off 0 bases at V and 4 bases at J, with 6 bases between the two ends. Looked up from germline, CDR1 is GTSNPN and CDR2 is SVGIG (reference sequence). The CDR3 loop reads CAWSVQVTGELFF. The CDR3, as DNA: TGTGCCTGGAGTGTACAGGTCACCGGGGAGCTGTTTTTT. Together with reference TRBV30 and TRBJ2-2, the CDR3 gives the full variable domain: SQTIHQWPATLVQPVGSPLSLECTVEGTSNPNLYWYRQAAGRGLQLLFYSVGIGQISSEVPQNLSASRPQDRQFILSSKKLLLSDSGFYLCAWSVQVTGELFFGEGSRLTVL.

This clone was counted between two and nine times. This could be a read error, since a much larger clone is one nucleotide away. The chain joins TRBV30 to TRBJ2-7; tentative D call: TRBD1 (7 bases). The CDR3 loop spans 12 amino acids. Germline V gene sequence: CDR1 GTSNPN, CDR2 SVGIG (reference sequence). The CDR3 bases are TGTGCCTGGGAGGAGGGGGCCAGCCATGAGAGCTTC. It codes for CAWEEGASHESF.

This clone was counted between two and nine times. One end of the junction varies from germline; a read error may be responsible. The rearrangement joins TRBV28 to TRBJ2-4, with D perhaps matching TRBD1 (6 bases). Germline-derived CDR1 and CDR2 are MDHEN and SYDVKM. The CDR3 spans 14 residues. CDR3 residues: CASSSTLVRDIQYF. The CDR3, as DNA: TGTGCCAGCAGTTCTACTCTGGTCAGGGACATACAGTACTTC.

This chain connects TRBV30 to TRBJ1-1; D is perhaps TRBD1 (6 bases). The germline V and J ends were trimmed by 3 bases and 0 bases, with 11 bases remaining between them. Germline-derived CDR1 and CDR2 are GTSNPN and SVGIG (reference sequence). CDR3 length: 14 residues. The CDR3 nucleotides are TGTGCCTGGAGCGGACAGACGATGAACACTGAAGCTTTCTTT. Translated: CAWSGQTMNTEAFF.

The CDR3 DNA is TGCGCCAGCAGCCAAGATCACGCACTAGGGTACGAGCAGTACTTC. Translating gives CASSQDHALGYEQYF. This chain connects TRBV4-3 to TRBJ2-7; TRBD2 is a possible D gene (5 bases). Trimming cost V 0 bases and J 4 bases, with 13 bases left between them. This CDR3 contains 15 residues. Germline CDR1 is LGHNA and CDR2 is YSLEER.

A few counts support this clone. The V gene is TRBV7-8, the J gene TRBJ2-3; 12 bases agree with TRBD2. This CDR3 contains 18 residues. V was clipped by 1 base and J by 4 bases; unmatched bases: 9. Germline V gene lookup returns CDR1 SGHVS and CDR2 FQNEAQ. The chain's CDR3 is CASSLEASGRAWADTQYF. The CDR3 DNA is TGTGCCAGCAGCTTAGAGGCTAGCGGGAGGGCATGGGCAGATACGCAGTATTTT.

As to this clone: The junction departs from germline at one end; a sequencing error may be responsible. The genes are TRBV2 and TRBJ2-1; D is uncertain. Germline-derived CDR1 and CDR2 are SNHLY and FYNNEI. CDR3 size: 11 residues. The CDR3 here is CVSTPTVEQLF. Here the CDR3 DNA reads TGTGTCAGCACCCCGACGGTTGAGCAGCTCTTC.

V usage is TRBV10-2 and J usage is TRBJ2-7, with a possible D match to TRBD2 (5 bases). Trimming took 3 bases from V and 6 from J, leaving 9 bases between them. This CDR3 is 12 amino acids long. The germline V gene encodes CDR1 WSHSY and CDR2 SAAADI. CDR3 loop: CASSEYLAEQYF. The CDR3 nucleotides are TGCGCCAGCAGTGAATACCTAGCCGAGCAGTACTTC.

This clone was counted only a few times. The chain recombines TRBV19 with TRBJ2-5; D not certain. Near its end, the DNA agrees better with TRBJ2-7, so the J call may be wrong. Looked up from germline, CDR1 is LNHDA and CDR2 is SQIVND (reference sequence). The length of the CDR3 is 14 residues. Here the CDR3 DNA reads TGTGCCAGTAGTATGTTGACTCGTACCTACGAGCAGTACTTC. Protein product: CASSMLTRTYEQYF.

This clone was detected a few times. Written as DNA, the CDR3 is TGTGCCAGTAGTATAGGTCCGGGAACGGGGGAGCTGTTTTTT. Amino acid sequence: CASSIGPGTGELFF. J is TRBJ2-2 and V is TRBV19, with D possibly being TRBD2 (5 bases). V was trimmed by 1 base and J by 8 bases, leaving 11 bases between them. Germline V gives CDR1 LNHDA, CDR2 SQIVND (reference sequence). This CDR3 has 14 amino acids. The complete variable domain, with remaining parts taken from reference TRBV19 and TRBJ2-2, reads DGGITQSPKYLFRKEGQNVTLSCEQNLNHDAMYWYRQDPGQGLRLIYYSQIVNDFQKGDIAEGYSVSREKKESFPLTVTSAQKNPTAFYLCASSIGPGTGELFFGEGSRLTVL.

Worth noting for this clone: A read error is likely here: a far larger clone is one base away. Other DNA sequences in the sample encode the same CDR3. The CDR3 DNA is TGTGCTAGCACCCTGGCTGGGGGCTTGCTCACTGAAGCTTTCTTT. This codes for CASTLAGGLLTEAFF. V usage is TRBV5-6 and J usage is TRBJ1-1; a weak D match, TRBD1 (6 bases). Germline V CDR1 and CDR2: SGHDT, YYEEEE. The CDR3 contains 15 residues.

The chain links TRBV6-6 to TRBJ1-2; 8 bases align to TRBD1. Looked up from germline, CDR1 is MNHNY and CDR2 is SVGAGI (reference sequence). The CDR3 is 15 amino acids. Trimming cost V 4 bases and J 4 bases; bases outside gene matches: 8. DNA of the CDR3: TGTGCCAGCAGTTCCACCGGGACAGGACTCTATGGCTACACCTTC. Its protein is CASSSTGTGLYGYTF.

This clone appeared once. This CDR3 is CASSLKRRQGWYEQYF. In DNA, the CDR3 is TGTGCCAGCAGCCTAAAACGTAGACAGGGTTGGTACGAGCAGTACTTC. The gene calls are TRBV5-6 and TRBJ2-7; 7 bases line up with TRBD1. Losses at the gene ends were 4 bases for V and 4 bases for J; bases not matched to a gene: 14. The CDR3 is made up of 16 amino acids. The V gene's germline CDR1 is SGHDT and CDR2 YYEEEE.

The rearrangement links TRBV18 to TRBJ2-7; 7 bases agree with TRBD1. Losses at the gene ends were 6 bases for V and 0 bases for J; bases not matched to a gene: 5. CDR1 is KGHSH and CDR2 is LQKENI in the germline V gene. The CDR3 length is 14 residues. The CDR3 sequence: CASSQGVNSYEQYF. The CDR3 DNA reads TGTGCCAGCTCGCAGGGGGTGAACTCCTACGAGCAGTACTTC.

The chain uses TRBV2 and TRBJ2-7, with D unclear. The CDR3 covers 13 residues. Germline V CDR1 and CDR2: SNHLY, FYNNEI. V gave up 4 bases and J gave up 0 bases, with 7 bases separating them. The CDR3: CASSVVSSYEQYF. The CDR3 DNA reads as TGTGCCAGCAGTGTGGTTAGCTCCTACGAGCAGTACTTC.

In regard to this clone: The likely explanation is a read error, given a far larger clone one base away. CDR3 coding DNA: TGTGCCAGCACCCTGGGGGGCCGAGAGACCCAGTACTTC. Amino acids: CASTLGGRETQYF. V is TRBV7-9 and J is TRBJ2-5; the D call may be TRBD1 or TRBD2 (6 bases each). The germline V and J ends were trimmed by 7 bases and 4 bases, with 13 bases remaining between them. This CDR3 contains 13 residues. Germline V gene lookup returns CDR1 SEHNR and CDR2 FQNEAQ (reference sequence).

The CDR3 nucleotides are TGTGCCAGCAGCTCCGCGGTGATAAATGAGCAGTTCTTC. It translates to CASSSAVINEQFF. The chain uses TRBV11-2 and TRBJ2-1, with D unresolved. The CDR3 length is 13 residues. From germline, CDR1 is SGHAT and CDR2 FQNNGV. Trimming removed 4 bases at V and 7 bases at J, with 11 bases between. Full variable domain (remainder filled in from reference TRBV11-2 and TRBJ2-1): EAGVAQSPRYKIIEKRQSVAFWCNPISGHATLYWYQQILGQGPKLLIQFQNNGVVDDSQLPKDRFSAERLKGVDSTLKIQPAKLEDSAVYLCASSSAVINEQFFGPGTRLTVL.

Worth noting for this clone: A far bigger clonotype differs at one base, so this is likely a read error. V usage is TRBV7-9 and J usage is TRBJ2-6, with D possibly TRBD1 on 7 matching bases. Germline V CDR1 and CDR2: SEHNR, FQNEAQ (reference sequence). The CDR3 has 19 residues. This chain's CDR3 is CARGGTPGQKSSGANALTF. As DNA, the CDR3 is TGTGCCAGAGGGGGGACACCGGGACAGAAGTCCTCTGGGGCCAACGCCCTGACTTTC.

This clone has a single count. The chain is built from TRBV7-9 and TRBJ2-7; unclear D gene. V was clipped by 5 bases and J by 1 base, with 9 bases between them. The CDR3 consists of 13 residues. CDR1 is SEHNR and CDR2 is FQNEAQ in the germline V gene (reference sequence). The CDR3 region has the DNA TGTGCCAGCAGCCACGGTCATTCCTACGAGCAGTACTTC. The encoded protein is CASSHGHSYEQYF.

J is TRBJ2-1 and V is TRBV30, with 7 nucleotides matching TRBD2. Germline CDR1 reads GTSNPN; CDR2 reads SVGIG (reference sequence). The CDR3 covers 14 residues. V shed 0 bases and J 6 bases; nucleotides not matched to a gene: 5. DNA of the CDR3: TGTGCCTGGAGTGTAGGCGGGAGTTTCAATGAGCAGTTCTTC. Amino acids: CAWSVGGSFNEQFF.

The CDR3 nucleotides read TGTGCCAGCAGCCAAGGGGGGGCGGCACAAGAGACCCAGTACTTC. It is translated as CASSQGGAAQETQYF. The chain carries TRBV4-2 and TRBJ2-5; D is tentatively TRBD1 or TRBD2 (6 bases each). CDR1 is LGHNA, CDR2 YNFKEQ, per germline. The CDR3 runs 15 residues. Trimming cost V 1 base and J 2 bases, with 11 bases left between them.

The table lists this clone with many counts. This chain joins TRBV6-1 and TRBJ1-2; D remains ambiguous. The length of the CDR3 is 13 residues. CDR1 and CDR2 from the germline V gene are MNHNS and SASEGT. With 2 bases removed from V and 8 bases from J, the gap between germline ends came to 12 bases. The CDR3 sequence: CASSELTAKGYTF. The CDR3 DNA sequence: TGTGCCAGCAGTGAATTGACGGCTAAGGGCTACACCTTC.

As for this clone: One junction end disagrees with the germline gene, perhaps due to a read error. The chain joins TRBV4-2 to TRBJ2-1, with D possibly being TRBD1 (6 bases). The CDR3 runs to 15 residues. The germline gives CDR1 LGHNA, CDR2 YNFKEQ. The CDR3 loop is CASSQDRGSHNEQFF. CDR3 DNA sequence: TGTGCCAGCAGCCAAGACAGGGGCTCCCACAATGAGCAGTTCTTC.

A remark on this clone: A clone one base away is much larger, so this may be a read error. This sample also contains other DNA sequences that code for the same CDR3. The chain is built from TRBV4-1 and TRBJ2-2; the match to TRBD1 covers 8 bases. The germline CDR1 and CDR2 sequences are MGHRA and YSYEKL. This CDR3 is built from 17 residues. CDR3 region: CASSFPATGAHTGELFF. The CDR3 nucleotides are TGCGCCAGCAGCTTCCCAGCGACAGGGGCGCACACCGGGGAGCTGTTCTTT.

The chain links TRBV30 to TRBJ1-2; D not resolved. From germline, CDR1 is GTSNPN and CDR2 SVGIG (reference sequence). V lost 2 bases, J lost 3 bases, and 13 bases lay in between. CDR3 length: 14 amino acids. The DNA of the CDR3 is TGTGCCTGGAGTCGAGGATTTGCGGACTATGGCTACACCTTC. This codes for CAWSRGFADYGYTF.

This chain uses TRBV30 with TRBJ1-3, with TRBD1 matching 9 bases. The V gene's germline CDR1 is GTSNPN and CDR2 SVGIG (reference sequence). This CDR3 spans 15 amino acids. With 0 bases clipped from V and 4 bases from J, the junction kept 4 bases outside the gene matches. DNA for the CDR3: TGTGCCTGGAGTGTACAGGGGGCGAAAGGAAACACCATATATTTT. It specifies CAWSVQGAKGNTIYF.

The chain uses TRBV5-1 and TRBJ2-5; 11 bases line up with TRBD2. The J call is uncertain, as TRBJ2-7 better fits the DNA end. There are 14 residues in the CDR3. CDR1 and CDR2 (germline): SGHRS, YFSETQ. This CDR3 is CASSVTSGTYEQYF. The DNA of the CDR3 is TGCGCCAGCAGCGTGACTAGCGGGACTTACGAGCAGTACTTC.

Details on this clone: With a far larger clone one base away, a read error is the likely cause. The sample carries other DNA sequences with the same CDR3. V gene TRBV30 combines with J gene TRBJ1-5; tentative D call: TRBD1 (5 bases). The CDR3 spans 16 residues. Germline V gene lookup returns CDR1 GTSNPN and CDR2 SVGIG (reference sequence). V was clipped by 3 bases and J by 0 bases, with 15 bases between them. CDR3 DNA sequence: TGTGCCTGGAGCGACCGGGCGGGGCATAGCAATCAGCCCCAGCATTTT. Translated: CAWSDRAGHSNQPQHF.

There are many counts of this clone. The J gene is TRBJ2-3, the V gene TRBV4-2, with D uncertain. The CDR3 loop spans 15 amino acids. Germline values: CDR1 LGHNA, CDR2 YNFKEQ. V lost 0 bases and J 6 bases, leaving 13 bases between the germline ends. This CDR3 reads CASSQDGEPADTQYF. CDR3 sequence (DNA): TGTGCCAGCAGCCAAGATGGGGAACCTGCGGATACGCAGTATTTT.

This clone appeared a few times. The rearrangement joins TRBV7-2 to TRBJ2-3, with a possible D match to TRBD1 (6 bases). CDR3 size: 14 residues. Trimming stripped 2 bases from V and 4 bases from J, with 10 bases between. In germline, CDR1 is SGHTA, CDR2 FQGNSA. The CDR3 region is CASSLLPGADTQYF. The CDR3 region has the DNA TGTGCCAGCAGCTTATTACCAGGGGCAGATACGCAGTATTTT.

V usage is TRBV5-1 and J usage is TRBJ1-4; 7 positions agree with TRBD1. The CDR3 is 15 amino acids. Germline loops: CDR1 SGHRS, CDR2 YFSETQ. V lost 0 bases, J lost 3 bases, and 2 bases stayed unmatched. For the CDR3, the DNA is TGCGCCAGCAGCTTGGCGGGGACAGCTAATGAAAAACTGTTTTTT. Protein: CASSLAGTANEKLFF.

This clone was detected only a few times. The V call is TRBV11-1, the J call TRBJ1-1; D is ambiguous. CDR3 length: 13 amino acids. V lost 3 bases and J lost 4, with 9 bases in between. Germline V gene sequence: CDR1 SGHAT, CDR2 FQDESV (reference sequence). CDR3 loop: CASSLSRSTEAFF. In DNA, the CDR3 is TGTGCCAGCAGCTTGTCGAGGAGCACTGAAGCTTTCTTT.